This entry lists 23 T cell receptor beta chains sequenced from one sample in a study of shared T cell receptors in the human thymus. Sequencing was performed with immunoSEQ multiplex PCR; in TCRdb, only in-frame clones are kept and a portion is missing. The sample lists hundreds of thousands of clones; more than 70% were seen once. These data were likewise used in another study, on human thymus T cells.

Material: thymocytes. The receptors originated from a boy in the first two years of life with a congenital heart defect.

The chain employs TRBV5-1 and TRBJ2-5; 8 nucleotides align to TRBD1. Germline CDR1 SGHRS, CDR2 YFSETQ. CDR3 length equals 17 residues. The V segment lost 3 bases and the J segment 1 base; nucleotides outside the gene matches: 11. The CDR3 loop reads CASSWRQGPIPQETQYF. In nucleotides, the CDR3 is TGCGCCAGCAGCTGGCGACAGGGGCCCATACCCCAAGAGACCCAGTACTTC.

CDR3 sequence (DNA): TGTGCCAGCAGCTTTCTTTCGAGGACGGGGAGCTCCTACAATGAGCAGTTCTTC. Its translation: CASSFLSRTGSSYNEQFF. The V gene is TRBV5-8, the J gene TRBJ2-1; TRBD2 might be the D (5 bases). Trimming took 2 bases from V and 0 from J, leaving 18 bases between them. The CDR3 runs to 18 residues. CDR1 is SGHTS and CDR2 is YDEGEE in the germline V gene.

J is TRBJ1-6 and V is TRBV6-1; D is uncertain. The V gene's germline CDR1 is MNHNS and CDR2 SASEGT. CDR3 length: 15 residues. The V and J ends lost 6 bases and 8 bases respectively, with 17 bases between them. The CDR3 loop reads CASSLLERAHSPLHF. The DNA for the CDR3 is TGTGCCAGCAGCCTTCTGGAGAGGGCGCATTCACCCCTCCACTTT.

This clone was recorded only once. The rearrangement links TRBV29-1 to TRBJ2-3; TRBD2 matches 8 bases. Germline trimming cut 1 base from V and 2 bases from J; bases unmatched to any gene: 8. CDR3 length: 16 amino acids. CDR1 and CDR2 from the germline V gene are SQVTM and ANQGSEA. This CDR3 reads CSVEGLSGSSTDTQYF. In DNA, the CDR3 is TGCAGCGTTGAAGGTCTAAGCGGGAGTTCCACAGATACGCAGTATTTT.

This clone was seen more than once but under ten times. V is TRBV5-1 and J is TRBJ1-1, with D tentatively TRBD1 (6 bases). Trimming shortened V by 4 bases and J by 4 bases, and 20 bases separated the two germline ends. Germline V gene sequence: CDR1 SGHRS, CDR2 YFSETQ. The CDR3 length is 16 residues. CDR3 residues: CASSPGDAQVGTEAFF. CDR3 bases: TGCGCCAGCAGCCCAGGGGACGCCCAGGTTGGCACTGAAGCTTTCTTT.

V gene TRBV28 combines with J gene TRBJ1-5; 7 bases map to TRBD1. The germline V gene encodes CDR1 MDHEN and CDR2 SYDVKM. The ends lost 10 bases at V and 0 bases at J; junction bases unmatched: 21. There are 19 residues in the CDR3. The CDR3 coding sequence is TGTGCCACCCGATGGGTGCGGGACAGCCACCTCCATAGCAATCAGCCCCAGCATTTT. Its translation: CATRWVRDSHLHSNQPQHF.

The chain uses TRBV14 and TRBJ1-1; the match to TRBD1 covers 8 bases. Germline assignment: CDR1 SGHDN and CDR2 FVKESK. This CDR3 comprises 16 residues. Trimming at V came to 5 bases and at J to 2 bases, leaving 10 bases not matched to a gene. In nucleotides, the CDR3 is TGTGCCAGCAGCAACCTCCCGACAGGGGTTAACACTGAAGCTTTCTTT. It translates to CASSNLPTGVNTEAFF.

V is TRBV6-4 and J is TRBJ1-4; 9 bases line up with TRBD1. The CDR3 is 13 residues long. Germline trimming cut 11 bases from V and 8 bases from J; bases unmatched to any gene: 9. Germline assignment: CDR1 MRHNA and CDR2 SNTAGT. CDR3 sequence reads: CAGQGPFSEKLFF. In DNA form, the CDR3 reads TGTGCCGGACAGGGGCCCTTTTCGGAAAAACTGTTTTTT.

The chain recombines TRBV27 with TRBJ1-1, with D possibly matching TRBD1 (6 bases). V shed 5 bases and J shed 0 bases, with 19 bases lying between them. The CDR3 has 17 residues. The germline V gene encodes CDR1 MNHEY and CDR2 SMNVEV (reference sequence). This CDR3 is CASSPRPRGTVNTEAFF. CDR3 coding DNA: TGTGCCAGCAGTCCCCGACCCAGGGGTACCGTGAACACTGAAGCTTTCTTT.

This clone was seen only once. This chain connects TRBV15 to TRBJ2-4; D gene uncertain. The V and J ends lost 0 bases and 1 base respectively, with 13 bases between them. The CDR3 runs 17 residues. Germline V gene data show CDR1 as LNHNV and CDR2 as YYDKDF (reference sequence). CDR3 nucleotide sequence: TGTGCCACCAGCAGAGACACTCCGAATCCGGCCAAAAACATTCAGTACTTC. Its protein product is CATSRDTPNPAKNIQYF.

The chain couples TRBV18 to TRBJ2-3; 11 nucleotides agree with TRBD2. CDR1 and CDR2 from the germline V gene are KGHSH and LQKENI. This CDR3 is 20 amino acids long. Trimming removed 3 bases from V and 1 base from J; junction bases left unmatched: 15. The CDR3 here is CASSPPKVAGGRFGTDTQYF. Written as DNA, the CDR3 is TGTGCCAGCTCACCCCCAAAGGTAGCGGGGGGGCGTTTTGGCACAGATACGCAGTATTTT. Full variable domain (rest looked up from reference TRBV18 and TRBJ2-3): NAGVMQNPRHLVRRRGQEARLRCSPMKGHSHVYWYRQLPEEGLKFMVYLQKENIIDESGMPKERFSAEFPKEGPSILRIQQVVRGDSAAYFCASSPPKVAGGRFGTDTQYFGPGTRLTVL.

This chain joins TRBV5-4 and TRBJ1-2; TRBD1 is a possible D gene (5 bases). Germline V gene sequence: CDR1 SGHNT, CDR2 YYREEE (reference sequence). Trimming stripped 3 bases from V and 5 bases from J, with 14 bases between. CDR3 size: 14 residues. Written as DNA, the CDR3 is TGTGCCAGCAGCTCGGGAGGAGGGGTGTATGGCTACACCTTC. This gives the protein CASSSGGGVYGYTF.

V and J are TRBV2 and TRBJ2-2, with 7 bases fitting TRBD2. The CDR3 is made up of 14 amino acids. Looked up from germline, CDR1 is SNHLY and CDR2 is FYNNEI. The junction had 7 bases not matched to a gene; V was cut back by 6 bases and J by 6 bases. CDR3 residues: CASRGGGPPGELFF. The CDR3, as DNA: TGTGCCAGCAGGGGGGGAGGGCCCCCCGGGGAGCTGTTTTTT.

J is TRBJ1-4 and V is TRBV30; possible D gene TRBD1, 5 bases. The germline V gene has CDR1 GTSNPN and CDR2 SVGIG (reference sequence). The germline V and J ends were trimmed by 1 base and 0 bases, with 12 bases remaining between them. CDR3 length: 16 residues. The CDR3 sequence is CAWSGDTGATNEKLFF. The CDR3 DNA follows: TGTGCCTGGAGTGGTGATACAGGTGCAACTAATGAAAAACTGTTTTTT. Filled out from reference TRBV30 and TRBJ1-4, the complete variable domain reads SQTIHQWPATLVQPVGSPLSLECTVEGTSNPNLYWYRQAAGRGLQLLFYSVGIGQISSEVPQNLSASRPQDRQFILSSKKLLLSDSGFYLCAWSGDTGATNEKLFFGSGTQLSVL.

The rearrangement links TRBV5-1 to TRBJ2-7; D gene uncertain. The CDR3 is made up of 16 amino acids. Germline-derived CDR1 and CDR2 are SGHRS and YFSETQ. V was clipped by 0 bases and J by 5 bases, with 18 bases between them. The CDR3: CASSLGPGMSVDEQYF. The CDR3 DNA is TGCGCCAGCAGCTTGGGGCCGGGTATGTCCGTGGACGAGCAGTACTTC.

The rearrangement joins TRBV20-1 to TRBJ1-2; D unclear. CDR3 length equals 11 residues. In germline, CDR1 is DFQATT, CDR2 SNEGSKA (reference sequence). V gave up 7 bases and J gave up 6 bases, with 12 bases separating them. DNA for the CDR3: TGCAGTGGCCTTAACAAAAATGGCTACACCTTC. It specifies CSGLNKNGYTF.

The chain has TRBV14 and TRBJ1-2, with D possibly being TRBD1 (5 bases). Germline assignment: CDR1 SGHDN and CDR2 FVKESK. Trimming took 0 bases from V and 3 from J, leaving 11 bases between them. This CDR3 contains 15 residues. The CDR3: CASSQESPGDYGYTF. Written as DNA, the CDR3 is TGTGCCAGCAGCCAAGAATCTCCGGGGGACTATGGCTACACCTTC.

CDR3 nucleotide sequence: TGTGCCAGCAGCGCCCTTGGGTGGAGTAACACCGGGGAGCTGTTTTTT. Protein product: CASSALGWSNTGELFF. The V call is TRBV21-1, the J call TRBJ2-2; TRBD2 is the table's D call and was not checked against the DNA. TRBV21-1 is tagged as a pseudogene. The length of the CDR3 is 16 residues.

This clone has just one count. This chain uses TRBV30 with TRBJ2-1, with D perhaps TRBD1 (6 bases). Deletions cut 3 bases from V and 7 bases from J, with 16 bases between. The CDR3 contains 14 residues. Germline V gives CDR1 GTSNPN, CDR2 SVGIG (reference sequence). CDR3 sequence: CAWSPGAAWNEQFF. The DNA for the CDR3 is TGTGCCTGGAGCCCAGGGGCGGCGTGGAATGAGCAGTTCTTC.

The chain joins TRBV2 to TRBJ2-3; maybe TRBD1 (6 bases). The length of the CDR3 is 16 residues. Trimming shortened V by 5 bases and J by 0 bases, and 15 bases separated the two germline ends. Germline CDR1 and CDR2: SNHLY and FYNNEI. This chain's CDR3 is CASSRTAQGSTDTQYF. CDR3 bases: TGTGCCAGCAGTAGGACCGCGCAGGGGAGCACAGATACGCAGTATTTT.

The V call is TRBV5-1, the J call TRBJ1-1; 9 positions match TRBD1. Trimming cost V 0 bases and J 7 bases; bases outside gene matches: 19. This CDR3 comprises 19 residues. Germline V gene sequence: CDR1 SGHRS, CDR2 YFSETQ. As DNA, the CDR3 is TGCGCCAGCAGCTTGGCCGGGCCCCGGGACAGGGCCCGGGGGGGTGAAGCTTTCTTT. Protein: CASSLAGPRDRARGGEAFF.

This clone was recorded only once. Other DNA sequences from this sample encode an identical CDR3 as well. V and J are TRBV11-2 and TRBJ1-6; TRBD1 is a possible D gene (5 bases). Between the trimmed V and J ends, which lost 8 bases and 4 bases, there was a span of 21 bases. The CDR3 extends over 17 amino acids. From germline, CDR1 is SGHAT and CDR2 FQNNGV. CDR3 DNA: TGTGCCAGCCAAGTCACCCTCGCGGCAGGGTATAATTCACCCCTCCACTTT. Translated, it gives CASQVTLAAGYNSPLHF.

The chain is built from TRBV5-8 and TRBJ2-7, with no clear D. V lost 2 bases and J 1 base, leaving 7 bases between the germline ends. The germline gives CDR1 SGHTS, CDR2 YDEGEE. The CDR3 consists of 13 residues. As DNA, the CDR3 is TGTGCCAGCAGCTTTCAGTTATCCTACGAGCAGTACTTC. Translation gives CASSFQLSYEQYF.